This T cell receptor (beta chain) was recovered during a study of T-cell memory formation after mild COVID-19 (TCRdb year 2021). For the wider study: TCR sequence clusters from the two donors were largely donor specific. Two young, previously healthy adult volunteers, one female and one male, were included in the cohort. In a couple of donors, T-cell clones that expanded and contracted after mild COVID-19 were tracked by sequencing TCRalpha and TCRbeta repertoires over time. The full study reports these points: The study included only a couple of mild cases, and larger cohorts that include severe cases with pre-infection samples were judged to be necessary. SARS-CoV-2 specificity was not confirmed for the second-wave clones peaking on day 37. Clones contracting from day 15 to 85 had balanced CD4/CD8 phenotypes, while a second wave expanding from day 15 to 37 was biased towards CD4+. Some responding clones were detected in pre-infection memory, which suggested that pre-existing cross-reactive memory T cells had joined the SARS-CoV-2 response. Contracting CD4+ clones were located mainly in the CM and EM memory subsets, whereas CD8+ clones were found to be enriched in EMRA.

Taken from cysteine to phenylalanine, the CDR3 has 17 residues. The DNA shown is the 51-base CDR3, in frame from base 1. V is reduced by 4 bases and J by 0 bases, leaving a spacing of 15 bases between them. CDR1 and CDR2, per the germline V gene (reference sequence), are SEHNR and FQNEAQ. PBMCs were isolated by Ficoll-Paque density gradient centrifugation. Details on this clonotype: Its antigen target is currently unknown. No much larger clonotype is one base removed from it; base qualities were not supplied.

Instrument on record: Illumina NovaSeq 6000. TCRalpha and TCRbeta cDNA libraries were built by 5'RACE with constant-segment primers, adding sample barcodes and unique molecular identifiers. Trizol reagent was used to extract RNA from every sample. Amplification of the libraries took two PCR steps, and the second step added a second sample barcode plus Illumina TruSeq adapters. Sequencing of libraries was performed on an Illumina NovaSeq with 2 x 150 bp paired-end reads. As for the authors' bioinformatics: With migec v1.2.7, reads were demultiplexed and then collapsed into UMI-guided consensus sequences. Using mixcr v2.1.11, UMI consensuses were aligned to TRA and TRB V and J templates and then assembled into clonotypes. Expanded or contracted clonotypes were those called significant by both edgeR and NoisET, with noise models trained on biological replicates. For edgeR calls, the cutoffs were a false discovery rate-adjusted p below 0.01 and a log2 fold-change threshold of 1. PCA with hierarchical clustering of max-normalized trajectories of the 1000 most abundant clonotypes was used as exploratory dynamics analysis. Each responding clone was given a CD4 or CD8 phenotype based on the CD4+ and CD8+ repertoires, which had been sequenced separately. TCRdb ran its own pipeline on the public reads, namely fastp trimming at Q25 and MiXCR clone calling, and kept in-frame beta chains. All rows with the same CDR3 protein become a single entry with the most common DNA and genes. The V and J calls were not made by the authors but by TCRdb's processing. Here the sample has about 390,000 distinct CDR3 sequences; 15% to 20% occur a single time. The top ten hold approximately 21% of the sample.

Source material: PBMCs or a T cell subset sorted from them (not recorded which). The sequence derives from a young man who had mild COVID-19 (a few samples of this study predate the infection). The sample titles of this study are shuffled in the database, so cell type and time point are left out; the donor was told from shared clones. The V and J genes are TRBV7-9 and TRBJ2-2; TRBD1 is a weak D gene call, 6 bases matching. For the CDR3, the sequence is CASSSRVRGPNTGELFF. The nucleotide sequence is TGTGCCAGCAGCTCTAGAGTCAGGGGCCCGAACACCGGGGAGCTGTTTTTT.